One sample yielded the 13 T cell receptor beta chains listed below, sequenced in a study of Graves' ophthalmopathy and Graves' hyperthyroidism. RNA served as the template for amplifying TCR beta CDR3 regions. Second-round multiplex PCR came after first-round RT-PCR with HTBI primers. MiXCR, applied by TCRdb to the multiplex PCR reads, yields one record per CDR3 protein. Among about 1.1 million distinct CDR3 sequences listed, roughly two fifths were seen once. Sequencing was carried out using peripheral blood or thyroid tissue (not recorded which). The receptors come from an adult man with Graves' hyperthyroidism.

At least ten counts were recorded for this clonotype. The V gene is TRBV7-6, the J gene TRBJ1-1, with no clear D. This CDR3 has 14 residues. Germline lookup yields CDR1 SGHVS and CDR2 FNYEAQ. V shed 1 base and J shed 2 bases, with 8 bases lying between them. DNA of the CDR3: TGTGCCAGCAGCTTAGACAGTTTCAACACTGAAGCTTTCTTT. Translating gives CASSLDSFNTEAFF.

This clonotype was counted between two and nine times. V gene TRBV7-3 combines with J gene TRBJ1-1; maybe TRBD1 (6 bases). Germline V CDR1 and CDR2: SGHTA, FQGTGA. V was trimmed by 5 bases and J by 3 bases, leaving 16 bases between them. The CDR3 runs to 15 residues. In DNA, the CDR3 is TGTGCCAGCAGCCCTAGGGGGTACGGGGACACTGAAGCTTTCTTT. Translating gives CASSPRGYGDTEAFF.

This clonotype was seen only a few times. The chain uses TRBV7-2 and TRBJ2-2; D perhaps matches TRBD2 (5 bases). The germline gives CDR1 SGHTA, CDR2 FQGNSA. CDR3 size: 15 residues. Trimming left V 7 bases short and J 0 bases short, with 12 bases between. The CDR3 sequence is CASNGVTTNTGELFF. CDR3 nucleotides: TGTGCCAGCAACGGGGTTACTACGAACACCGGGGAGCTGTTTTTT.

The gene calls are TRBV11-2 and TRBJ2-7; D perhaps matches TRBD2 (6 bases). This CDR3 is built from 15 residues. Trimming removed 5 bases at V and 2 bases at J, with 16 bases between. Germline V gives CDR1 SGHAT, CDR2 FQNNGV. This chain's CDR3 is CASSINRGMTYEQYF. DNA for the CDR3: TGTGCCAGCAGCATTAACCGGGGGATGACCTACGAGCAGTACTTC.

In this sample, this clonotype turned up a few times. This sequence joins TRBV6-5 and TRBJ1-5; TRBD1 is a possible D gene (5 bases). The ends were cut back, 0 bases at V and 4 bases at J, with 10 bases in the middle. Germline assignment: CDR1 MNHEY and CDR2 SVGAGI. The CDR3 sequence is 15 residues long. The CDR3: CASSYSLAGNQPQHF. Written as DNA, the CDR3 is TGTGCCAGCAGTTACTCGCTGGCAGGGAATCAGCCCCAGCATTTT.

The chain employs TRBV7-6 and TRBJ2-7; D not certain. There are 16 residues in the CDR3. The V gene's germline CDR1 is SGHVS and CDR2 FNYEAQ. Trimming shortened V by 4 bases and J by 7 bases, and 23 bases separated the two germline ends. CDR3 loop: CASSSPNPESAREQYF. The CDR3, as DNA: TGTGCCAGCAGCTCCCCCAACCCTGAATCTGCGAGGGAGCAGTACTTC.

There are many counts of this clonotype. This sequence joins TRBV5-1 and TRBJ1-2; no clear D gene. CDR3 length: 16 residues. Trimming removed 0 bases from V and 1 base from J, with 13 bases in between. CDR1 is SGHRS and CDR2 is YFSETQ in the germline V gene. Here the CDR3 reads CASSLAIRGYNYGYTF. CDR3 bases: TGCGCCAGCAGCTTGGCCATCCGGGGATATAACTATGGCTACACCTTC.

This clonotype was found a few times. The V gene is TRBV20-1, the J gene TRBJ2-2; TRBD2 aligns across 10 bases. In germline, CDR1 is DFQATT, CDR2 SNEGSKA (reference sequence). The V and J ends lost 0 bases and 5 bases, in that order; junction bases with no gene match: 6. There are 16 residues in the CDR3. CDR3 sequence: CSARDALAGVTGELFF. The CDR3 nucleotides read TGCAGTGCTAGAGATGCTCTAGCGGGGGTAACCGGGGAGCTGTTTTTT.

The chain couples TRBV10-3 to TRBJ1-4; TRBD1 might be the D (5 bases). Trimming stripped 2 bases from V and 7 bases from J, with 11 bases between. Germline V gene sequence: CDR1 ENHRY, CDR2 SYGVKD. The CDR3 has 14 amino acids. The CDR3 here is CAISEDSPGEKLFF. The CDR3 nucleotides are TGTGCCATCAGTGAGGACAGCCCCGGTGAAAAACTGTTTTTT.

The J gene is TRBJ1-6, the V gene TRBV15, with a tentative D call TRBD1 (6 bases). CDR3 length: 13 residues. With 5 bases removed from V and 13 bases from J, the gap between germline ends came to 15 bases. Germline V gene lookup returns CDR1 LNHNV and CDR2 YYDKDF (reference sequence). This CDR3 reads CATSRDTNQPLHF. CDR3 nucleotide sequence: TGTGCCACCAGCCGGGACACCAATCAGCCCCTCCACTTT.

The chain uses TRBV5-6 and TRBJ2-7, with TRBD1 matching over 7 bases. V lost 5 bases to trimming and J lost 7 bases; unmatched junction nucleotides: 9. The CDR3 has 13 residues. Germline lookup yields CDR1 SGHDT and CDR2 YYEEEE. The CDR3 nucleotides are TGTGCCAGCAGTCCCGACAGGGCGCGGGAGCAGTACTTC. It translates to CASSPDRAREQYF.

This clonotype was seen many times. The chain uses TRBV5-5 and TRBJ2-5, with 11 bases identical to TRBD2. CDR1 SGHKS and CDR2 YYEKEE come from the germline V gene (reference sequence). The CDR3 extends over 16 amino acids. Unmatched junction bases numbered 7, after V lost 3 bases and J lost 3 bases. The chain's CDR3 is CASSSIKGLAEETQYF. CDR3 DNA: TGTGCCAGCAGCTCAATTAAGGGACTAGCGGAAGAGACCCAGTACTTC.

About this clonotype: Relative to the germline gene, one junction end is altered; a read error may explain this. This chain connects TRBV10-3 to TRBJ2-6; 14 bases are a match to TRBD2. The CDR3 covers 18 residues. Germline assignment: CDR1 ENHRY and CDR2 SYGVKD. The chain's CDR3 is CASSKGLAGDGGANVLTF. The CDR3 coding sequence is TGTGCCAGCAGTAAGGGACTAGCGGGAGACGGTGGGGCCAACGTCCTGACTTTC.